These 15 T cell receptor beta chains came from one sample sequenced in a study of T cell clonotyping in hematopoietic cell transplantation. Profiled with immunoSEQ multiplex PCR; TCRdb holds only in-frame clones, not every one. The sample has approximately 16,000 clones; 75% to 90% are singletons. The sample comprised peripheral blood mononuclear cells. Source of these receptors: a woman aged 40-49 years in good health. Some clones in this sample may be carry-over from other donors' samples.

The CDR3 coding sequence is TGCACCAGCGGCCATAGATTTCACAGGGGGCTCTCGGGATACACCTTC. As protein: CTSGHRFHRGLSGYTF. V usage is TRBV1 and J usage is TRBJ1-2; the D call in the table, TRBD1, was not verified against the DNA. TRBV1 is annotated as a pseudogene. The CDR3 runs to 16 residues.

The genes are TRBV11-3 and TRBJ2-7, with D possibly called TRBD1 or TRBD2 (5 bases each). V lost 5 bases to trimming and J lost 6 bases, with 11 bases between them. The CDR3 has 12 amino acids. Germline V CDR1 and CDR2: SGHNT, YENEEA. This chain's CDR3 is CASSQSGTEQYF. CDR3 DNA sequence: TGTGCCAGCAGCCAGTCAGGGACCGAGCAGTACTTC.

Only one count was recorded for this clone. V is TRBV4-3 and J is TRBJ2-2; the match to TRBD1 covers 9 bases. This CDR3 is 17 amino acids long. CDR1 LGHNA and CDR2 YSLEER come from the germline V gene. J gave up 7 bases and V 0 bases, and 9 bases lay outside the gene matches. The CDR3: CASSQDSGTGSFGELFF. In nucleotides, the CDR3 is TGCGCCAGCAGCCAAGACTCCGGGACAGGGAGCTTCGGGGAGCTGTTTTTT.

The CDR3 loop is CASSRTSGSSDTQYF. The CDR3 nucleotides are TGTGCCAGCAGCCGTACTAGCGGGAGTTCAGATACGCAGTATTTT. The J gene is TRBJ2-3, the V gene TRBV11-3; TRBD2 agrees at 11 bases. The CDR3 covers 15 residues. Germline V CDR1 and CDR2: SGHNT, YENEEA. V was pared by 5 bases and J by 4 bases, with 5 bases of the junction left unmatched.

Written as DNA, the CDR3 is TGCGCCAGATACAGGATAGGCTCTGGGGCCAACGTCCTGACTTTC. It specifies CARYRIGSGANVLTF. The chain joins TRBV5-1 to TRBJ2-6, with a weak D call TRBD1 (5 bases). Trimming cost V 8 bases and J 0 bases, with 12 bases left between them. CDR3 size: 15 residues. CDR1 and CDR2 from the germline V gene are SGHRS and YFSETQ.

The chain has TRBV30 and TRBJ1-3, with D tentatively TRBD1 (5 bases). The CDR3 spans 13 residues. V was clipped by 5 bases and J by 3 bases, with 11 bases between them. The germline gives CDR1 GTSNPN, CDR2 SVGIG (reference sequence). In nucleotides, the CDR3 is TGTGCCTGGGGACACGGATATGGAAACACCATATATTTT. This gives the protein CAWGHGYGNTIYF.

The V gene is TRBV25-1, the J gene TRBJ1-4; D gene ambiguous. The V gene lost 3 bases and the J gene lost 7 bases, with 6 bases spanning the gap. Germline CDR1 is MGHDK and CDR2 is SYGVNS. CDR3 length: 12 amino acids. As DNA, the CDR3 is TGTGCCAGCAGTGATCGTGGTGAAAAACTGTTTTTT. Its protein product is CASSDRGEKLFF.

The rearrangement links TRBV18 to TRBJ2-1; 7 bases are a match to TRBD2. The CDR3 loop spans 15 amino acids. Germline CDR1 is KGHSH and CDR2 is LQKENI. After removal of 6 bases from V and 3 bases from J, the junction contained 8 bases not matched to a gene. The CDR3 region is CASSPPGLRYNEQFF. The CDR3 DNA is TGTGCCAGCTCGCCGCCGGGACTACGCTACAATGAGCAGTTCTTC.

J is TRBJ2-6 and V is TRBV7-6, with unresolved D. CDR1 and CDR2 (germline): SGHVS, FNYEAQ. Trimming stripped 6 bases from V and 0 bases from J, with 9 bases between. The CDR3 has 15 residues. The CDR3 DNA sequence: TGTGCCAGCAGGGAATGGATCTCTGGGGCCAACGTCCTGACTTTC. Amino acid sequence: CASREWISGANVLTF.

This CDR3 reads CASNGQGDQPQHF. CDR3 in DNA: TGTGCCAGCAACGGACAGGGAGATCAGCCCCAGCATTTT. The chain joins TRBV6-6 to TRBJ1-5, with TRBD1 matching 8 bases. Germline loops: CDR1 MNHNY, CDR2 SVGAGI (reference sequence). V shed 7 bases and J 5 bases; nucleotides not matched to a gene: 4. This CDR3 spans 13 amino acids.

The rearrangement joins TRBV4-2 to TRBJ2-7; perhaps TRBD2 as D (7 bases). CDR3 length: 16 amino acids. From germline, CDR1 is LGHNA and CDR2 YNFKEQ. The ends were cut back, 3 bases at V and 1 base at J, with 16 bases in the middle. CDR3 DNA sequence: TGTGCCAGCAGCCATAGGTTTGGGAGGGGGTCCTACGAGCAGTACTTC. Translated, it gives CASSHRFGRGSYEQYF.

The genes are TRBV6-4 and TRBJ1-6; D is uncertain. The CDR3 is 13 residues long. Trimming removed 2 bases at V and 8 bases at J, with 7 bases between. The germline V gene has CDR1 MRHNA and CDR2 SNTAGT. The CDR3 spells CASSDSRDSPLHF. The CDR3, as DNA: TGTGCCAGCAGTGACAGTAGGGATTCACCCCTCCACTTT.

The chain recombines TRBV5-6 with TRBJ1-2; D not certain. This CDR3 has 12 amino acids. Germline loops: CDR1 SGHDT, CDR2 YYEEEE. V lost 0 bases to trimming and J lost 7 bases, with 7 bases between them. The CDR3 DNA follows: TGTGCCAGCAGCTTGGGGCGGTCTGGCTACACCTTC. Amino acid sequence: CASSLGRSGYTF.

The genes are TRBV7-2 and TRBJ1-5; D not resolved. This CDR3 region has 13 residues. V was shortened by 5 bases and J by 6 bases, with 11 bases between the two germline ends. The germline CDR1 and CDR2 sequences are SGHTA and FQGNSA. The CDR3 reads CASSRYTGQPQHF. Here the CDR3 DNA reads TGTGCCAGCAGCCGCTATACCGGTCAGCCCCAGCATTTT.

This rearrangement joins TRBV7-2 to TRBJ1-2; D unclear. This CDR3 has 14 amino acids. V gave up 5 bases and J gave up 5 bases, with 15 bases separating them. The germline gives CDR1 SGHTA, CDR2 FQGNSA. CDR3 nucleotides: TGTGCCAGCAGCCCGGCGGGCGAGGGATATGGCTACACCTTC. The encoded protein is CASSPAGEGYGYTF.